Listed below are T cell receptor beta chains from one sample, sequenced in a study of T cell responses to AZD1222 COVID-19 vaccine. Profiled with immunoSEQ multiplex PCR; TCRdb holds only in-frame clones, not every one. Of tens of thousands of clones listed, just under 90% are singletons. This specimen was peripheral blood, taken on day 0 of MenACWY control vaccination. These TCRs come from an adult in good health. The CDR3 runs from the conserved cysteine through the conserved F or W. Each record gives: V gene, J gene, CDR3 protein.

>TRBV19|TRBJ2-2
CASRGLAGTPNTGELFF
>TRBV24-1|TRBJ2-7
CATSDPRRTNEQYF
>TRBV6-5|TRBJ1-1
CASSYTGWSTEAFF
>TRBV11-2|TRBJ1-1
CASSRTVNTEAFF
>TRBV6-5|TRBJ2-2
CASSPQRSTGELFF
>TRBV6-5|TRBJ2-5
CASSSVQGAGETQYF
>TRBV30|TRBJ2-1
CAWRTGTLGHEQFF
>TRBV6-6|TRBJ1-1
CASSPMGLVNTEAFF
>TRBV30|TRBJ1-2
CAWSVPFGAYGYTF
>TRBV6-1|TRBJ1-3
CASSEGAPGNTIYF
>TRBV7-9|TRBJ1-2
CASSLEGGTNYGYTF
>TRBV20-1|TRBJ1-5
CSASIGNDQPQHF
>TRBV6-5|TRBJ1-3
CASIGTGGNTIYF
>TRBV30|TRBJ1-2
CAWRQANYGYTF
>TRBV5-6|TRBJ1-4
CASSLGGANEKLFF
>TRBV9|TRBJ1-3
CASSETGGTGNTIYF
>TRBV5-4|TRBJ2-2
CASSTTGELFF
>TRBV5-4|TRBJ2-3
CASSFGRGSTDTQYF
>TRBV27|TRBJ1-2
CASSLTGNQNYGYTF
>TRBV5-5|TRBJ1-1
CASSLVQGGTEAFF
>TRBV19|TRBJ1-5
CASSPGQGVHQPQHF
>TRBV29-1|TRBJ1-4
CSVVVPQVEGEKLFF
>TRBV7-8|TRBJ1-5
CASSLEGGRNQPQHF
>TRBV9|TRBJ2-1
CASSVGGYRGIGEQFF
>TRBV3-1/TRBV3-2|TRBJ2-1
CASSQDPGLPDNEQFF
>TRBV6-5|TRBJ2-7
CASSYSSDSYEQYF
>TRBV19|TRBJ2-7
CASSSVQGGEQYF
>TRBV3-1/TRBV3-2|TRBJ1-5
CASSQGTGGGQPQHF
>TRBV6-5|TRBJ2-7
CASSYWGGSYEQYF
>TRBV5-1|TRBJ2-3
CASSLGQFTDTQYF
>TRBV7-8|TRBJ2-3
CASSLSTGTDTQYF
>TRBV7-9|TRBJ1-1
CASSLGAGSTEAFF
>TRBV2|TRBJ2-5
CASSTGRGLTRETQYF
>TRBV28|TRBJ1-3
CATSGGANSGNTIYF
>TRBV7-2|TRBJ2-1
CASSLGGGNEQFF